The 29 T cell receptor beta chains in this list originate from one sample, sequenced in a study of CD8+CD57+ T cells in acquired aplastic anemia listed by TCRdb under 2018. Sequencing instrument: Illumina HiSeq 2000. Genomic DNA was used as template for profiling of TCR beta VDJ combinations and CDR3 sequences. TCRdb reanalyzed the raw reads on its own, using fastp at Q25 for trimming and MiXCR for clone calling, and kept in-frame beta chains. Entries that share a CDR3 protein sequence are merged under the most common genes and DNA. The sample contains fewer than 250,000 distinct CDR3 sequences, about half of them found a single time. The ten largest clones take up more than 15% of the sample. The sequencing input was sorted CD4+, CD8+, or CD8+CD57+ T cells (not recorded which) from PBMCs. The source is a human donor in good health, serving as a control.

The J gene is TRBJ1-2, the V gene TRBV15; tentatively, D is TRBD1 (5 bases). V lost 5 bases and J lost 6, with 19 bases in between. Germline values: CDR1 LNHNV, CDR2 YYDKDF (reference sequence). CDR3 length equals 15 residues. CDR3 in DNA: TGTGCCACCAGCTTCACCGTGGGGGTTCGGGATGGCTACACCTTC. This translates into CATSFTVGVRDGYTF. The full variable domain, its missing parts supplied by reference TRBV15 and TRBJ1-2, is DAMVIQNPRYQVTQFGKPVTLSCSQTLNHNVMYWYQQKSSQAPKLLFHYYDKDFNNEADTPDNFQSRRPNTSFCFLDIRSPGLGDTAMYLCATSFTVGVRDGYTFGSGTRLTVV.

The chain links TRBV7-9 to TRBJ2-1; 14 nucleotides line up with TRBD2. With V trimmed by 8 bases and J by 2 bases, 11 bases remained unmatched. The CDR3 is 18 residues long. Germline lookup yields CDR1 SEHNR and CDR2 FQNEAQ (reference sequence). Here the CDR3 DNA reads TGTGCCAGCTCCGACGGGACTAGCGGGGGACAAGCCTACAATGAGCAGTTCTTC. It encodes CASSDGTSGGQAYNEQFF.

The J gene is TRBJ2-5, the V gene TRBV24-1; possible D gene TRBD2, 5 bases. The germline CDR1 and CDR2 sequences are KGHDR and SFDVKD. This CDR3 comprises 15 residues. Trimming stripped 11 bases from V and 2 bases from J, with 20 bases between. CDR3 sequence reads: CASSPPLGGQETQYF. The DNA for the CDR3 is TGTGCCAGCAGCCCTCCACTAGGCGGGCAAGAGACCCAGTACTTC.

V is TRBV2 and J is TRBJ1-2, with 10 bases lining up with TRBD1. This CDR3 is built from 16 residues. The germline V gene encodes CDR1 SNHLY and CDR2 FYNNEI. The ends lost 5 bases at V and 1 base at J; junction bases unmatched: 7. CDR3: CASSWDRGINNYGYTF. In DNA, the CDR3 is TGTGCCAGCAGTTGGGACAGGGGCATCAATAACTATGGCTACACCTTC. The full variable domain, with the rest looked up from reference TRBV2 and TRBJ1-2, is EPEVTQTPSHQVTQMGQEVILRCVPISNHLYFYWYRQILGQKVEFLVSFYNNEISEKSEIFDDQFSVERPDGSNFTLKIRSTKLEDSAMYFCASSWDRGINNYGYTFGSGTRLTVV.

This clonotype was observed a single time. This sequence joins TRBV5-1 and TRBJ1-4; 12 nucleotides match TRBD1. The length of the CDR3 is 14 residues. The trim removed 5 bases at V and 7 bases at J, leaving 3 bases unmatched. Germline CDR1 and CDR2: SGHRS and YFSETQ. The CDR3 DNA sequence: TGCGCCAGCAGGGGGACAGGGGGCGGTGAAAAACTGTTTTTT. Translating gives CASRGTGGGEKLFF.

This clonotype was counted between two and nine times. The chain carries TRBV6-5 and TRBJ1-1; D might be TRBD1 (6 bases). Deletions cut 5 bases from V and 1 base from J, with 8 bases between. The CDR3 loop spans 13 amino acids. CDR1 and CDR2 from the germline V gene are MNHEY and SVGAGI. CDR3 sequence (DNA): TGTGCCAGCAGTGGGACACAGAACACTGAAGCTTTCTTT. Translating gives CASSGTQNTEAFF.

This sequence joins TRBV3-1 and TRBJ1-5, with TRBD1 as a possible D gene (5 bases). The CDR3 loop spans 14 amino acids. Germline V gene lookup returns CDR1 LGHDT and CDR2 YNNKEL (reference sequence). Trimming stripped 2 bases from V and 6 bases from J, with 11 bases between. The CDR3 here is CASSQFSGVQPQHF. For the CDR3, the DNA is TGTGCCAGCAGCCAATTCTCGGGGGTTCAGCCCCAGCATTTT.

With respect to this clonotype: Here the CDR3 omits its conserved ending phenylalanine or tryptophan, so a read error is the likely source. This sequence joins TRBV19 and TRBJ1-5; D is unclear. From germline, CDR1 is LNHDA and CDR2 SQIVND (reference sequence). V was clipped by 9 bases and J by 1 base, with 7 bases between them. CDR3 length: 12 residues. This CDR3 reads CASKGSNQPQHP. CDR3 nucleotides: TGTGCCAGCAAGGGAAGCAATCAGCCCCAGCATCCT.

The V gene is TRBV4-3, the J gene TRBJ2-3; 12 bases line up with TRBD2. V was pared by 0 bases and J by 0 bases, with 7 bases of the junction left unmatched. This CDR3 spans 19 amino acids. Germline V CDR1 and CDR2: LGHNA, YSLEER. The CDR3: CASSQELAGGPSSTDTQYF. The DNA for the CDR3 is TGCGCCAGCAGCCAAGAACTAGCGGGGGGCCCCTCTAGCACAGATACGCAGTATTTT.

This chain uses TRBV7-9 with TRBJ2-1, with TRBD2 identical over 15 bases. CDR1 is SEHNR and CDR2 is FQNEAQ in the germline V gene (reference sequence). Trimming cost V 5 bases and J 4 bases; bases outside gene matches: 6. The CDR3 sequence is 17 residues long. The CDR3 DNA reads TGTGCCAGCAGCCCGAGGACTAGCGGGGGGGTTTACAATGAGCAGTTCTTC. This translates into CASSPRTSGGVYNEQFF.

Many counts were recorded for this clonotype. V usage is TRBV29-1 and J usage is TRBJ2-1, with D perhaps matching TRBD2 (5 bases). The germline CDR1 and CDR2 sequences are SQVTM and ANQGSEA. This CDR3 spans 15 amino acids. Between the trimmed V and J ends, which lost 2 bases and 4 bases, there was a span of 15 bases. This CDR3 is CSVELDYERYNEQFF. Written as DNA, the CDR3 is TGCAGCGTTGAACTCGACTACGAACGGTACAATGAGCAGTTCTTC.

This clonotype was counted ten times or more. The chain combines TRBV6-6 with TRBJ1-1; 9 bases are shared with TRBD1. The CDR3 spans 14 residues. V shed 6 bases, J shed 2 bases, and the junction held 4 bases outside the gene matches. CDR1 and CDR2 (germline): MNHNY, SVGAGI (reference sequence). The CDR3 nucleotides are TGTGCCAGCAGAGAGGGACAGGGAAACACTGAAGCTTTCTTT. It codes for CASREGQGNTEAFF.

The CDR3: CASPGQRNTEAFF. CDR3 DNA sequence: TGTGCCAGCCCGGGGCAGCGGAACACTGAAGCTTTCTTT. The rearrangement links TRBV2 to TRBJ1-1, with D maybe TRBD1 (5 bases). Trimming removed 8 bases at V and 1 base at J, with 11 bases between. The CDR3 contains 13 residues. Germline values: CDR1 SNHLY, CDR2 FYNNEI. Full variable domain (missing parts from reference TRBV2 and TRBJ1-1): EPEVTQTPSHQVTQMGQEVILRCVPISNHLYFYWYRQILGQKVEFLVSFYNNEISEKSEIFDDQFSVERPDGSNFTLKIRSTKLEDSAMYFCASPGQRNTEAFFGQGTRLTVV.

V gene TRBV20-1 combines with J gene TRBJ2-7; D remains unclear. The germline V gene has CDR1 DFQATT and CDR2 SNEGSKA (reference sequence). V shed 1 base and J shed 2 bases, with 18 bases lying between them. The CDR3 contains 16 residues. Written as DNA, the CDR3 is TGCAGTGCTAGAGGTTGGGCGAGCCAGGCGACCTACGAGCAGTACTTC. Translated: CSARGWASQATYEQYF.

The chain employs TRBV10-3 and TRBJ2-3, with 7 nucleotides matching TRBD1. In germline, CDR1 is ENHRY, CDR2 SYGVKD. J lost 3 bases, V lost 2 bases, and 8 bases had no gene match. This CDR3 contains 16 residues. The CDR3 here is CAISETGVKVTDTQYF. CDR3 DNA sequence: TGTGCCATCAGTGAGACAGGGGTAAAGGTGACAGATACGCAGTATTTT.

This chain uses TRBV12-3 or TRBV12-4 with TRBJ2-3; no reliable D call. Trimming took off 3 bases at V and 6 bases at J, with 4 bases between the two ends. CDR3 size: 11 residues. CDR3 protein: CASSFIDTQYF. The CDR3 nucleotides are TGTGCCAGCAGTTTCATTGATACGCAGTATTTT.

Points on this clonotype: A much bigger clone sits one base away, suggesting this may be a read error. The CDR3 does not close with the conserved phenylalanine or tryptophan, likely indicating a read error. V usage is TRBV16 and J usage is TRBJ2-5; TRBD2 matches 7 bases. V lost 6 bases to trimming and J lost 1 base; unmatched junction nucleotides: 5. The germline gives CDR1 KGHSY, CDR2 FQNENV. The CDR3 length is 14 residues. CDR3 in amino acids: CASSRDYAQETQYL. The CDR3 DNA reads TGTGCCAGCAGTCGGGACTATGCCCAAGAGACCCAGTACCTC.

CDR3 bases: TGTGCCAGCAGCTCCGTGTTGGGACAAGGTTATGGCTACACCTTC. This codes for CASSSVLGQGYGYTF. This chain uses TRBV7-6 with TRBJ1-2; a possible D gene is TRBD1 (6 bases). Germline-derived CDR1 and CDR2 are SGHVS and FNYEAQ. Trimming removed 4 bases at V and 5 bases at J, with 17 bases between. The CDR3 is 15 residues long. Complete variable domain (other parts from reference TRBV7-6 and TRBJ1-2): GAGVSQSPRYKVTKRGQDVALRCDPISGHVSLYWYRQALGQGPEFLTYFNYEAQQDKSGLPNDRFSAERPEGSISTLTIQRTEQRDSAMYRCASSSVLGQGYGYTFGSGTRLTVV.

V is TRBV2 and J is TRBJ1-1; no clear D gene. Trimming removed 6 bases at V and 4 bases at J, with 18 bases between. This CDR3 comprises 15 residues. Germline CDR1 is SNHLY and CDR2 is FYNNEI. As DNA, the CDR3 is TGTGCCAGCAGAACGACGGACTCGCATATCACTGAAGCTTTCTTT. Its protein product is CASRTTDSHITEAFF. Full variable domain (rest looked up from reference TRBV2 and TRBJ1-1): EPEVTQTPSHQVTQMGQEVILRCVPISNHLYFYWYRQILGQKVEFLVSFYNNEISEKSEIFDDQFSVERPDGSNFTLKIRSTKLEDSAMYFCASRTTDSHITEAFFGQGTRLTVV.

This clonotype was picked up many times. Written as DNA, the CDR3 is TGTGCCAGCGAGCGGGGAGGGTTAGAGACCCAGTACTTC. This codes for CASERGGLETQYF. The rearrangement uses TRBV28 and TRBJ2-5, with 7 bases matching TRBD2. V shed 8 bases, J shed 4 bases, and the junction held 7 bases outside the gene matches. CDR1 is MDHEN, CDR2 SYDVKM, per germline. This CDR3 spans 13 amino acids.

The rearrangement joins TRBV10-3 to TRBJ1-6, with TRBD1 as a possible D gene (5 bases). This CDR3 is 12 amino acids long. The ends were cut back, 2 bases at V and 9 bases at J, with 5 bases in the middle. Germline V CDR1 and CDR2: ENHRY, SYGVKD. The CDR3 bases are TGTGCCATCAGTGAGGGGACTTCACCCCTCCACTTT. Its protein product is CAISEGTSPLHF.

This clonotype came up a few times. The chain recombines TRBV7-6 with TRBJ2-7; D might be TRBD1 (6 bases). CDR1 SGHVS and CDR2 FNYEAQ come from the germline V gene. The CDR3 sequence is 13 residues long. Trimming removed 0 bases from V and 5 bases from J, with 8 bases in between. CDR3 coding DNA: TGTGCCAGCAGCTTAGCCCAGGGGAACGAGCAGTACTTC. It is translated as CASSLAQGNEQYF.

This chain uses TRBV24-1 with TRBJ2-5; 9 bases align to TRBD1. The CDR3 sequence is 15 residues long. CDR1 is KGHDR, CDR2 SFDVKD, per germline. V lost 5 bases and J lost 2; bases outside the gene matches: 5. The CDR3 DNA reads TGTGCCACCAGTGTCCCCGGGACAGGGCAAGAGACCCAGTACTTC. It translates to CATSVPGTGQETQYF.

This rearrangement joins TRBV7-2 to TRBJ1-2, with TRBD1 matching 9 bases. Germline V lookup: CDR1 SGHTA, CDR2 FQGNSA. The J segment lost 8 bases and the V segment lost 7 bases, leaving 14 bases of the junction unmatched. The CDR3 extends over 15 amino acids. CDR3 sequence (DNA): TGTGCCAGCAACTCCGGGACAGGGAGGAGTGAGGGCTACACCTTC. Encoded protein: CASNSGTGRSEGYTF. The full variable domain, with the rest looked up from reference TRBV7-2 and TRBJ1-2, is GAGVSQSPSNKVTEKGKDVELRCDPISGHTALYWYRQSLGQGLEFLIYFQGNSAPDKSGLPSDRFSAERTGGSVSTLTIQRTQQEDSAVYLCASNSGTGRSEGYTFGSGTRLTVV.

J is TRBJ1-1 and V is TRBV24-1; 12 bases are shared with TRBD1. V was clipped by 9 bases and J by 1 base; unmatched bases: 5. This CDR3 has 15 residues. The germline gives CDR1 KGHDR, CDR2 SFDVKD. The CDR3 is CATGTGGVKNTEAFF. The CDR3 DNA sequence: TGTGCCACCGGGACAGGGGGCGTAAAGAACACTGAAGCTTTCTTT.

The chain is built from TRBV7-3 and TRBJ2-7; 8 bases match TRBD1. Germline V CDR1 and CDR2: SGHTA, FQGTGA. The CDR3 consists of 14 residues. V gave up 6 bases and J gave up 2 bases; unmatched junction bases: 6. The CDR3 here is CASSPNRGAYEQYF. The CDR3 nucleotides are TGTGCCAGCAGTCCAAACAGGGGGGCCTACGAGCAGTACTTC.

The sample holds one count of this clonotype. The rearrangement links TRBV19 to TRBJ1-2; D perhaps matches TRBD1 (6 bases). This CDR3 contains 17 residues. Deletions cut 1 base from V and 2 bases from J, with 17 bases between. Germline CDR1 reads LNHDA; CDR2 reads SQIVND (reference sequence). The CDR3, as DNA: TGTGCCAGTAGTATAGTATCAGGGGTACGGTCCAACTATGGCTACACCTTC. It codes for CASSIVSGVRSNYGYTF.

The rearrangement joins TRBV6-1 to TRBJ2-7, with D perhaps assigned TRBD1 or TRBD2 (5 bases each). Germline assignment: CDR1 MNHNS and CDR2 SASEGT. This CDR3 region has 17 residues. Trimming shortened V by 8 bases and J by 7 bases, and 30 bases separated the two germline ends. The CDR3 protein is CASSPSGTKNPWGEQYF. CDR3 DNA sequence: TGTGCCAGCTCACCGAGTGGGACGAAAAACCCCTGGGGTGAGCAGTACTTC.

V gene TRBV5-1 combines with J gene TRBJ1-4; maybe TRBD1 (5 bases). Trimming removed 4 bases from V and 8 bases from J, with 12 bases in between. The CDR3 covers 13 residues. Germline lookup yields CDR1 SGHRS and CDR2 YFSETQ. The CDR3 sequence is CASSPGAAEKLFF. The CDR3 DNA follows: TGCGCCAGCAGCCCCGGGGCGGCAGAAAAACTGTTTTTT.